The T cell receptor beta chain under discussion was sequenced for a study of T cells in localized non-small cell lung cancer. The CDR3 runs to 12 residues. V was shortened by 4 bases and J by 8 bases, with 11 bases between the two germline ends. The V gene's germline CDR1 is SNHLY and CDR2 FYNNEI. Sequenced by immunoSEQ multiplex PCR; TCRdb stores in-frame clones only, minus some. The sample lists tens of thousands of clones; 88% were seen once. The chain links TRBV2 to TRBJ1-2; D possibly corresponds to TRBD1 (5 bases). The sample consisted of peripheral blood, taken before any cancer treatment. The receptor was isolated from a woman aged 35 to 70 with stage I squamous cell lung carcinoma. The CDR3 loop reads CASSGLGRGYTF. In nucleotides, the CDR3 is TGTGCCAGCAGTGGCCTGGGGCGCGGCTACACCTTC.